Below, 23 T cell receptor beta chains from the same sample are listed, as sequenced in a study of shared clonotypes between healthy human individuals. Sequencing used immunoSEQ multiplex PCR; TCRdb keeps in-frame clones, though not all of them. Among 550,000 to 650,000 clones listed, roughly 95% were seen once. Naive-designated CD8 cells lacked CD45RO, were positively enriched for CCR7, and omitted terminally differentiated effector memory CD45RA+ cells. The source material was naive CD8+ T cells sorted from blood. These receptors all come from a woman aged 30 to 39 in good health.

This clone occurred once. The gene calls are TRBV27 and TRBJ1-3; D not resolved. V was cut by 5 bases and J by 2 bases, with 10 bases left in between. The CDR3 is made up of 14 amino acids. Germline values: CDR1 MNHEY, CDR2 SMNVEV (reference sequence). The chain's CDR3 is CASSPTTAGNTIYF. In nucleotides, the CDR3 is TGTGCCAGCAGTCCAACGACCGCTGGAAACACCATATATTTT.

The chain combines TRBV27 with TRBJ2-1, with a tentative D call TRBD2 (6 bases). The germline V gene has CDR1 MNHEY and CDR2 SMNVEV (reference sequence). There are 15 residues in the CDR3. Trimming took 4 bases from V and 4 from J, leaving 14 bases between them. CDR3: CASSWAEGLYNEQFF. The DNA for the CDR3 is TGTGCCAGCAGTTGGGCGGAGGGCCTATACAATGAGCAGTTCTTC.

The chain uses TRBV4-1 and TRBJ2-5; TRBD2 aligns across 7 bases. The junction had 3 bases not matched to a gene; V was cut back by 0 bases and J by 5 bases. Germline-derived CDR1 and CDR2 are MGHRA and YSYEKL. The CDR3 covers 14 residues. For the CDR3, the DNA is TGCGCCAGCAGCCAAGATGCACTAGCGGAGACCCAGTACTTC. It yields the protein CASSQDALAETQYF.

The chain joins TRBV4-1 to TRBJ2-5; 8 nucleotides match TRBD2. Trimming cost V 4 bases and J 5 bases; bases outside gene matches: 9. The CDR3 loop spans 15 amino acids. Germline CDR1 and CDR2: MGHRA and YSYEKL. CDR3 DNA sequence: TGCGCCAGCAGCCTTGGCACGGGAGGGTTTGAGACCCAGTACTTC. Protein sequence: CASSLGTGGFETQYF.

The V and J genes are TRBV28 and TRBJ2-7; D not resolved. Germline CDR1 is MDHEN and CDR2 is SYDVKM. This CDR3 spans 13 amino acids. The ends were cut back, 6 bases at V and 2 bases at J, with 11 bases in the middle. As DNA, the CDR3 is TGTGCCAGCAGCCTAATGGGTCCCTACGAGCAGTACTTC. Residues: CASSLMGPYEQYF. The whole variable domain, filled in from reference TRBV28 and TRBJ2-7, reads DVKVTQSSRYLVKRTGEKVFLECVQDMDHENMFWYRQDPGLGLRLIYFSYDVKMKEKGDIPEGYSVSREKKERFSLILESASTNQTSMYLCASSLMGPYEQYFGPGTRLTVT.

The gene calls are TRBV7-9 and TRBJ2-7; D remains unclear. V gave up 4 bases and J gave up 6 bases, with 10 bases separating them. This CDR3 region has 12 residues. In germline, CDR1 is SEHNR, CDR2 FQNEAQ (reference sequence). The CDR3 DNA sequence: TGTGCCAGCAGCTGGTCGGTGGGCGAGCAGTACTTC. Its translation is CASSWSVGEQYF.

CDR3 nucleotides: TGTGCCGCGAAGGACAGGGATGGAAACACCATATATTTT. Translation: CAAKDRDGNTIYF. The chain combines TRBV10-3 with TRBJ1-3; 8 nucleotides match TRBD1. CDR3 length: 13 residues. Germline-derived CDR1 and CDR2 are ENHRY and SYGVKD. Germline trimming cut 11 bases from V and 3 bases from J; bases unmatched to any gene: 6.

This chain links TRBV6-5 with TRBJ2-7; D perhaps matches TRBD1 (6 bases). The CDR3 is 11 amino acids. Deletions cut 10 bases from V and 6 bases from J, with 13 bases between. Germline-derived CDR1 and CDR2 are MNHEY and SVGAGI. CDR3 amino acids: CAKLQGCEQYF. CDR3 bases: TGTGCCAAACTACAGGGTTGCGAGCAGTACTTC.

This chain uses TRBV27 with TRBJ2-1, with D tentatively TRBD2 (5 bases). The ends were cut back, 5 bases at V and 0 bases at J, with 14 bases in the middle. Germline-derived CDR1 and CDR2 are MNHEY and SMNVEV (reference sequence). The CDR3 is 16 residues long. The CDR3 protein is CASSPSGISSYNEQFF. CDR3 coding DNA: TGTGCCAGCAGTCCCTCGGGGATTAGCTCCTACAATGAGCAGTTCTTC.

This rearrangement joins TRBV9 to TRBJ1-1; the match to TRBD1 covers 7 bases. V was pared by 3 bases and J by 2 bases, with 10 bases of the junction left unmatched. The CDR3 has 16 residues. Looked up from germline, CDR1 is SGDLS and CDR2 is YYNGEE. Written as DNA, the CDR3 is TGTGCCAGCAGCGGAAACAGGGGAAGGGCTAACACTGAAGCTTTCTTT. It yields the protein CASSGNRGRANTEAFF.

The V gene is TRBV28, the J gene TRBJ2-3; the D is unclear. This CDR3 is 13 amino acids long. Trimming stripped 8 bases from V and 2 bases from J, with 11 bases between. CDR1 and CDR2 from the germline V gene are MDHEN and SYDVKM. The CDR3 nucleotides are TGTGCCAGCTTCCCAGGTTTCACAGATACGCAGTATTTT. Its protein is CASFPGFTDTQYF.

The chain employs TRBV20-1 and TRBJ2-7; tentative D call: TRBD2 (5 bases). Germline CDR1 DFQATT, CDR2 SNEGSKA (reference sequence). This CDR3 is built from 11 residues. V was clipped by 4 bases and J by 9 bases, with 13 bases between them. The CDR3, as DNA: TGCAGTGCTACCCCCGGGATGACGCAGTACTTC. Translated, it gives CSATPGMTQYF.

The chain links TRBV27 to TRBJ1-1; the D is unclear. Trimming took off 8 bases at V and 4 bases at J, with 8 bases between the two ends. The germline gives CDR1 MNHEY, CDR2 SMNVEV (reference sequence). CDR3 size: 11 residues. CDR3 residues: CASGLSTEAFF. CDR3 bases: TGTGCCAGCGGATTAAGCACTGAAGCTTTCTTT.

The rearrangement joins TRBV5-6 to TRBJ2-1; tentative D call: TRBD2 (5 bases). The CDR3 consists of 16 residues. V lost 0 bases and J lost 2, with 12 bases in between. CDR1 and CDR2 (germline): SGHDT, YYEEEE. DNA of the CDR3: TGTGCCAGCAGCTTGGATGTAGGAGGCCCCTACAATGAGCAGTTCTTC. Residues: CASSLDVGGPYNEQFF. Full variable domain (missing parts from reference TRBV5-6 and TRBJ2-1): DAGVTQSPTHLIKTRGQQVTLRCSPKSGHDTVSWYQQALGQGPQFIFQYYEEEERQRGNFPDRFSGHQFPNYSSELNVNALLLGDSALYLCASSLDVGGPYNEQFFGPGTRLTVL.

The V and J genes are TRBV29-1 and TRBJ2-7, with D unclear. CDR3 length equals 12 residues. Germline CDR1 and CDR2: SQVTM and ANQGSEA. Between the trimmed V and J ends, which lost 4 bases and 0 bases, there was a span of 7 bases. The CDR3 coding sequence is TGCAGCGTTGTCTATAACTCCTACGAGCAGTACTTC. Protein: CSVVYNSYEQYF.

This clone was detected once. The V gene is TRBV7-9, the J gene TRBJ2-7; unclear D gene. Trimming took off 3 bases at V and 4 bases at J, with 16 bases between the two ends. From germline, CDR1 is SEHNR and CDR2 FQNEAQ (reference sequence). This CDR3 has 15 residues. DNA for the CDR3: TGTGCCAGCAGCTTGAACGTAGGTTACCGGTACGAGCAGTACTTC. Translating it yields CASSLNVGYRYEQYF.

The rearrangement uses TRBV30 and TRBJ2-7; D remains unclear. Trimming removed 5 bases at V and 5 bases at J, with 13 bases between. The CDR3 totals 12 residues. Germline loops: CDR1 GTSNPN, CDR2 SVGIG (reference sequence). CDR3 protein: CAWSPGSNEQYF. The DNA of the CDR3 is TGTGCCTGGTCGCCAGGTTCCAACGAGCAGTACTTC.

V gene TRBV27 combines with J gene TRBJ2-3; TRBD1 matches 11 bases. V was pared by 5 bases and J by 8 bases, with 6 bases of the junction left unmatched. CDR1 and CDR2 from the germline V gene are MNHEY and SMNVEV (reference sequence). The CDR3 has 14 amino acids. The CDR3 protein is CASSPGQGVGTQYF. The CDR3 DNA reads as TGTGCCAGCAGTCCGGGACAGGGGGTGGGTACGCAGTATTTT.

This rearrangement joins TRBV19 to TRBJ2-7; 11 nucleotides agree with TRBD1. The ends lost 5 bases at V and 4 bases at J; junction bases unmatched: 7. The germline V gene encodes CDR1 LNHDA and CDR2 SQIVND (reference sequence). CDR3 size: 15 residues. Written as DNA, the CDR3 is TGTGCCAGTAGTGTTCGGGGACAGGGGGTTTACGAGCAGTACTTC. This codes for CASSVRGQGVYEQYF. The variable domain in full, completed from reference TRBV19 and TRBJ2-7, reads DGGITQSPKYLFRKEGQNVTLSCEQNLNHDAMYWYRQDPGQGLRLIYYSQIVNDFQKGDIAEGYSVSREKKESFPLTVTSAQKNPTAFYLCASSVRGQGVYEQYFGPGTRLTVT.

The chain has TRBV27 and TRBJ2-7; TRBD1 agrees at 8 bases. The J segment lost 4 bases and the V segment lost 0 bases, leaving 8 bases of the junction unmatched. Per germline, CDR1 MNHEY and CDR2 SMNVEV (reference sequence). The CDR3 is 16 amino acids. The CDR3 here is CASSLSARQGSYEQYF. The CDR3 nucleotides are TGTGCCAGCAGTTTATCGGCGAGACAGGGGTCGTACGAGCAGTACTTC.

This rearrangement joins TRBV7-8 to TRBJ1-3; 7 bases fit TRBD1. The germline CDR1 and CDR2 sequences are SGHVS and FQNEAQ. This CDR3 is 15 amino acids long. V lost 4 bases and J lost 2; bases outside the gene matches: 5. This CDR3 is CASSSLQGPGNTIYF. CDR3 DNA sequence: TGTGCCAGCAGCTCATTACAGGGGCCTGGAAACACCATATATTTT.

The CDR3 sequence is CASIRRTSGRDEQFF. The CDR3, as DNA: TGTGCCAGCATCCGGAGGACTAGCGGGAGAGATGAGCAGTTCTTC. The V gene is TRBV5-6, the J gene TRBJ2-1; the match to TRBD2 covers 13 bases. Trimming cost V 6 bases and J 8 bases; bases outside gene matches: 8. Germline CDR1 reads SGHDT; CDR2 reads YYEEEE. The CDR3 length is 15 residues.

Only one count was recorded for this clone. The chain uses TRBV18 and TRBJ2-3, with unresolved D. CDR1 and CDR2 (germline): KGHSH, LQKENI. CDR3 length: 14 residues. Trimming removed 5 bases at V and 0 bases at J, with 9 bases between. CDR3 in DNA: TGTGCCAGCTCATCGGTTTCTAGCACAGATACGCAGTATTTT. The encoded protein is CASSSVSSTDTQYF. The full variable domain, rest sourced from reference TRBV18 and TRBJ2-3, is NAGVMQNPRHLVRRRGQEARLRCSPMKGHSHVYWYRQLPEEGLKFMVYLQKENIIDESGMPKERFSAEFPKEGPSILRIQQVVRGDSAAYFCASSSVSSTDTQYFGPGTRLTVL.